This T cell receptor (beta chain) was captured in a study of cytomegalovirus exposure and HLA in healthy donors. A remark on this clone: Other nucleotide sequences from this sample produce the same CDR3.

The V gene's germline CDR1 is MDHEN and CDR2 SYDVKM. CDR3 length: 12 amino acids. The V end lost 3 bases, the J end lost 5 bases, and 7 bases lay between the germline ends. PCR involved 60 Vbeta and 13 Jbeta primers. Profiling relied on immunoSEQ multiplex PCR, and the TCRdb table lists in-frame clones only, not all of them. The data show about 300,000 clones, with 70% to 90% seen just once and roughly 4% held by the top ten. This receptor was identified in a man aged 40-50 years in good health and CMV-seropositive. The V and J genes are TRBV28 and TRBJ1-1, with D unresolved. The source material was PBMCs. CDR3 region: CASSFTGTEAFF. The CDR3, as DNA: TGTGCCAGCAGTTTTACGGGGACTGAAGCTTTCTTT. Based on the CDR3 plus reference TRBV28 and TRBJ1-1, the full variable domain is DVKVTQSSRYLVKRTGEKVFLECVQDMDHENMFWYRQDPGLGLRLIYFSYDVKMKEKGDIPEGYSVSREKKERFSLILESASTNQTSMYLCASSFTGTEAFFGQGTRLTVV.